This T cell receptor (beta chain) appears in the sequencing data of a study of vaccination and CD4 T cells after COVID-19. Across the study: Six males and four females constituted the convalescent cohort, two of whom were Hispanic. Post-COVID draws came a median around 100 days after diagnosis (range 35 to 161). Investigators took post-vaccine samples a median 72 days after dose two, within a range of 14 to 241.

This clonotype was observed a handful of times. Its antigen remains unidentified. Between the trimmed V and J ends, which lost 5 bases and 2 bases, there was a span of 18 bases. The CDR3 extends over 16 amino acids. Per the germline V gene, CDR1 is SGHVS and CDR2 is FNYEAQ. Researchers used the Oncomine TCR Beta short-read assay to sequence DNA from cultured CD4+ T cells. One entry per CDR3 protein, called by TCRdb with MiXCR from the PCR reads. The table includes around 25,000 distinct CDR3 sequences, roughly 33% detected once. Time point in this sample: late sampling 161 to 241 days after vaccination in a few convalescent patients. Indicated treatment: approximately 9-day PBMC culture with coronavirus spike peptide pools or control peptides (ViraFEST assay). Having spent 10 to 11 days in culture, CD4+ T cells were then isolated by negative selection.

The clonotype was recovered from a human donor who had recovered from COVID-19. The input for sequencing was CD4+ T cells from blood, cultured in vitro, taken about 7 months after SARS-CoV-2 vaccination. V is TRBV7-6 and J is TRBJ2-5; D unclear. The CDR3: CASSPRPAGPQETQYF. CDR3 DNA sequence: TGTGCCAGCAGCCCGCGCCCTGCAGGCCCTCAAGAGACCCAGTACTTC.